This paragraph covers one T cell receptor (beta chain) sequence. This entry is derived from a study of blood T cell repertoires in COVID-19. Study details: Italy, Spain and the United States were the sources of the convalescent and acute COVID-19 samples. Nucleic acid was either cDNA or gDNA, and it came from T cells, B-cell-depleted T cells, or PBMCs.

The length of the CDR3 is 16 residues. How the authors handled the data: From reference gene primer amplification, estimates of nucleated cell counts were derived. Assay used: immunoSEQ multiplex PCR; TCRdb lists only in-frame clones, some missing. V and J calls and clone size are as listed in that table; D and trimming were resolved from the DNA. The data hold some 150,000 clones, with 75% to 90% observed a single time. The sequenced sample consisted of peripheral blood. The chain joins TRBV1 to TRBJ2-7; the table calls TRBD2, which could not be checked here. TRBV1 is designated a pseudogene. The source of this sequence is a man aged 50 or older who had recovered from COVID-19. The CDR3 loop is CTSSGNSGDSRYEQYF. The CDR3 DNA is TGCACCAGCAGCGGAAACTCGGGTGACTCGCGTTACGAGCAGTACTTC.